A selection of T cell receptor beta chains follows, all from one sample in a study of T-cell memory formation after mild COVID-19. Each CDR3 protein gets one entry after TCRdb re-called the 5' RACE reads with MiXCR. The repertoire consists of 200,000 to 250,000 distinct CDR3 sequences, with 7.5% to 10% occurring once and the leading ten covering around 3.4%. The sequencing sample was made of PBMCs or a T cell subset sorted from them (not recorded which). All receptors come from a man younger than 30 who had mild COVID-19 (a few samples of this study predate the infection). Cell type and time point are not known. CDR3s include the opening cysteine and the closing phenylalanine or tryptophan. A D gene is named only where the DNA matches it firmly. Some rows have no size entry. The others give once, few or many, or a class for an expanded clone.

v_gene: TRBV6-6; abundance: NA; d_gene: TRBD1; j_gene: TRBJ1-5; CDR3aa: CASSYGTGGTWDQPQHF; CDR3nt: TGTGCCAGCAGTTATGGGACAGGGGGGACGTGGGATCAGCCCCAGCATTTT
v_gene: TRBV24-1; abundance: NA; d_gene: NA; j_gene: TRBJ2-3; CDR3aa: CTAGPRSTDTQYF; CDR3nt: TGTACCGCTGGGCCGCGGAGCACAGATACGCAGTATTTT
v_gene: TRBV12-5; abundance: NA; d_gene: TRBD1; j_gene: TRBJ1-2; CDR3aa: CASGLFRDRVGGYTF; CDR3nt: TGTGCTAGTGGTTTGTTCCGGGACAGGGTAGGAGGCTACACCTTC
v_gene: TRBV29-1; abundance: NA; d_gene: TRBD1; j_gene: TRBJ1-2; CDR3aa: CSVDPLYRGANYGYTF; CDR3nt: TGCAGCGTTGATCCCCTTTACAGGGGGGCTAACTATGGCTACACCTTC
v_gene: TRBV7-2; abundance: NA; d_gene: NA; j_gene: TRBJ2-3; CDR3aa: CASTRSTDTQYF; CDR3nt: TGTGCCAGCACCCGGAGCACAGATACGCAGTATTTT
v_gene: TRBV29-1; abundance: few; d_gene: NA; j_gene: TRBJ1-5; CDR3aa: CSVVAGVNQPQHF; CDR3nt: TGCAGCGTTGTTGCAGGGGTCAATCAGCCCCAGCATTTT
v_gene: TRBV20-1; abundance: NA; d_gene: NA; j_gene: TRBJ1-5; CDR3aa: CSAWDGYSNQPQHF; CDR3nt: TGCAGTGCCTGGGACGGTTATAGCAATCAGCCCCAGCATTTT
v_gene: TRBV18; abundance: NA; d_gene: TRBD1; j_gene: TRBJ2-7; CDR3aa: CASSPRDRESSLQYF; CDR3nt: TGTGCCAGCTCACCGCGGGACAGGGAATCCAGTCTGCAGTACTTC
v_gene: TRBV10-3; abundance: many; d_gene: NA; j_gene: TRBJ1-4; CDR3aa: CAISEWAGQSNEKLFF; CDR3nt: TGTGCCATCAGTGAGTGGGCAGGGCAATCTAATGAAAAACTGTTTTTT
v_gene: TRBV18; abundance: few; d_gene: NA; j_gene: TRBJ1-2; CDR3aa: CASSPGVATDYGYTF; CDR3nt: TGTGCCAGCTCACCCGGAGTCGCTACAGACTATGGCTACACCTTC
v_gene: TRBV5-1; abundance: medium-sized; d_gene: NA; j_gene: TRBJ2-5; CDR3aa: CASSLEGETQYF; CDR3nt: TGTGCCAGCAGCTTAGAGGGGGAGACCCAGTACTTC
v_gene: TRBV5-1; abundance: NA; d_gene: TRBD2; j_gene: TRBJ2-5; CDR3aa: CASRETSGAQETQYF; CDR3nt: TGCGCCAGCAGAGAGACTAGCGGGGCTCAAGAGACCCAGTACTTC
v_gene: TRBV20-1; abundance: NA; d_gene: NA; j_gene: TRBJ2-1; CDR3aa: CSAPQTARAGNEQFF; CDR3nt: TGCAGTGCCCCCCAGACGGCAAGGGCCGGCAATGAGCAGTTCTTC
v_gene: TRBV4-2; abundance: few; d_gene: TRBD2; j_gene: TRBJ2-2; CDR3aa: CASSQDPAFSGGAVGELFF; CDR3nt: TGTGCCAGCAGCCAAGATCCGGCCTTTAGCGGGGGGGCCGTCGGGGAGCTGTTTTTT
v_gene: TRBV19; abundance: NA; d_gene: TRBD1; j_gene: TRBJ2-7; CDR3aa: CASSNRGGYEQYF; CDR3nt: TGTGCCAGTAGCAACAGGGGCGGATACGAGCAGTACTTC
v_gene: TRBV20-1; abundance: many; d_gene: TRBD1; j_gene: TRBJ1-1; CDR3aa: CSARLRGLGTEAFF; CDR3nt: TGCAGTGCTCGCCTTAGGGGGCTCGGAACTGAAGCTTTCTTT
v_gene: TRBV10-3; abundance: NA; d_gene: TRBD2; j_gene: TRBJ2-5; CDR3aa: CAISGTSGGQETQYF; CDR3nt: TGTGCCATCAGTGGGACTAGCGGGGGCCAAGAGACCCAGTACTTC
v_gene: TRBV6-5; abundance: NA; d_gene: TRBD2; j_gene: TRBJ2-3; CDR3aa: CASSSSGGPGDTQYF; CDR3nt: TGTGCCAGCAGTTCTAGCGGGGGCCCCGGGGATACGCAGTATTTT
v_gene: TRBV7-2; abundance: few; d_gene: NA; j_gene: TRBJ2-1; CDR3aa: CASSLDPRNEQFF; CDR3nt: TGTGCCAGCAGCTTAGACCCCCGGAATGAGCAGTTCTTC
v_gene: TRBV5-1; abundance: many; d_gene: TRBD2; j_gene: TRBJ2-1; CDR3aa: CASRVGLAGDEQFF; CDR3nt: TGCGCCAGCAGGGTAGGACTAGCGGGTGATGAGCAGTTCTTC
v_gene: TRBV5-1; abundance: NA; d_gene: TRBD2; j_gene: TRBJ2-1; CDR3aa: CASTPSGRTYNEQFF; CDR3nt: TGCGCCAGCACCCCTAGCGGGAGGACCTACAATGAGCAGTTCTTC
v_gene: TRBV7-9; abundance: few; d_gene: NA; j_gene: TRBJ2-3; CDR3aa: CASSRDATDTQYF; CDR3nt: TGTGCCAGCAGCCGGGACGCGACAGATACGCAGTATTTT
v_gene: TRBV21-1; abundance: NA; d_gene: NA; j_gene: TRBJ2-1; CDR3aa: CASSGRGFLDEQFF; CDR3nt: TGTGCCAGCAGCGGGAGGGGATTTTTAGATGAGCAGTTCTTC
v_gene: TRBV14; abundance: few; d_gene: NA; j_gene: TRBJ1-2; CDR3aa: CASSRGGRSNYGYTF; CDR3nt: TGTGCCAGCAGCCGCGGGGGCCGGTCGAACTATGGCTACACCTTC
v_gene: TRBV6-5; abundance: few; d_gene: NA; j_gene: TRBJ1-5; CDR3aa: CASGRERGQPQHF; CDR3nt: TGTGCCAGCGGCAGGGAGAGAGGCCAGCCCCAGCATTTT
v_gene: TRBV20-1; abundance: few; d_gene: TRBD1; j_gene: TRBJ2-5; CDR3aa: CSASRSGTGETQYF; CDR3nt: TGCAGTGCTAGCCGGTCAGGGACAGGGGAGACCCAGTACTTC
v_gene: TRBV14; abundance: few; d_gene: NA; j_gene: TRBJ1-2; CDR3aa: CASSQEQGPYGYTF; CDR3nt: TGTGCCAGCAGCCAAGAACAGGGCCCGTATGGCTACACCTTC
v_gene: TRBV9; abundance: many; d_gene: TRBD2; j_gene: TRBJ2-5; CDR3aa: CASSVGTSDQETQYF; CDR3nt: TGTGCCAGCAGCGTGGGGACTAGCGACCAAGAGACCCAGTACTTC
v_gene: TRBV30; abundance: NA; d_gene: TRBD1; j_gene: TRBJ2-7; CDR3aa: CAWRPIRGGRPHEQYF; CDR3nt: TGTGCCTGGAGACCGATTAGAGGGGGCCGTCCCCACGAGCAGTACTTC
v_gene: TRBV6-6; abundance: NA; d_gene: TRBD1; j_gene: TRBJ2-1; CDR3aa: CASSHGRGQGYNEQFF; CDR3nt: TGTGCCAGCAGTCACGGCCGGGGACAGGGCTACAATGAGCAGTTCTTC
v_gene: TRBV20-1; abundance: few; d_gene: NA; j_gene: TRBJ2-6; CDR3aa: CSASPGAGANVLTF; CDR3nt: TGCAGTGCTAGCCCAGGGGCCGGGGCCAACGTCCTGACTTTC
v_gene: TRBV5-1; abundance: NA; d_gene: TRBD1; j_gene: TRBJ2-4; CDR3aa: CASSLYTGTGIQYF; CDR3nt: TGCGCCAGCAGCTTGTATACAGGGACAGGCATTCAGTACTTC
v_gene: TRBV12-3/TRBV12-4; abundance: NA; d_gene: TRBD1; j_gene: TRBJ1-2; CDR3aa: CASRGDSLSGYTF; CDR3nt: TGTGCCAGCAGGGGGGACAGCTTAAGTGGCTACACCTTC
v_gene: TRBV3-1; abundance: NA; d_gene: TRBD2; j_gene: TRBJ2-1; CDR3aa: CASSPSTSGGHHNEQFF; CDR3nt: TGTGCCAGCAGCCCATCAACCAGCGGGGGGCATCACAATGAGCAGTTCTTC
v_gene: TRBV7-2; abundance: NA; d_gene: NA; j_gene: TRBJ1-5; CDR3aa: CASSLRAGDQPQHF; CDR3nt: TGTGCCAGCAGCTTAAGGGCAGGGGATCAGCCCCAGCATTTT
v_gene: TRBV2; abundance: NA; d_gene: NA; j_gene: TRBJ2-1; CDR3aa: CASSESGSIQQFF; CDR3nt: TGTGCCAGCAGTGAATCGGGATCTATCCAGCAGTTCTTC
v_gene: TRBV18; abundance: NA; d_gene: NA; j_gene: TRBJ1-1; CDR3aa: CASSPPGNRNTEAFF; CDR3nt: TGTGCCAGCTCACCACCGGGGAACAGGAACACTGAAGCTTTCTTT
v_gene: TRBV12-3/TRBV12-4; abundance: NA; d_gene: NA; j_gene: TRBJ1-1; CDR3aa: CASSPTIHSEAFF; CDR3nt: TGTGCCAGCAGTCCTACCATACACTCTGAAGCTTTCTTT
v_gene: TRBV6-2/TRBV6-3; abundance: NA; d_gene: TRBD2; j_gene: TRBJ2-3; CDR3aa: CAGRTSATDTQYF; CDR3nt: TGTGCCGGGAGGACTAGCGCCACAGATACGCAGTATTTT
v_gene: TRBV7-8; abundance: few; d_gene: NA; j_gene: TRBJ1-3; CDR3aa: CASSQTTGSGNTIYF; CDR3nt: TGTGCCAGCAGCCAGACGACAGGCTCTGGAAACACCATATATTTT
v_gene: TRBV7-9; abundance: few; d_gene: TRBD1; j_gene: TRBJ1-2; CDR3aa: CASSPRTGDYGYTF; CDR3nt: TGTGCCAGCAGCCCGCGGACAGGGGACTATGGCTACACCTTC
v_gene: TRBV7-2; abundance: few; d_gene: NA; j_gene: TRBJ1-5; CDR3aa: CASSPRGSQPQHF; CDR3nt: TGTGCCAGCAGCCCGCGCGGATCTCAGCCCCAGCATTTT
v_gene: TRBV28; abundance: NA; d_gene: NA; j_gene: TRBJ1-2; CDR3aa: CASSLSTSTF; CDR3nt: TGTGCCAGCAGTTTGTCGACGTCCACCTTC
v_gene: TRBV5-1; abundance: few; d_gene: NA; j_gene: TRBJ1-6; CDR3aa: CASSPLPDSPLHF; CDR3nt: TGCGCCAGCAGCCCTCTCCCCGATTCACCCCTCCACTTT
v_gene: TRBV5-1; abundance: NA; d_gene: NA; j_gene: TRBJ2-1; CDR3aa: CASSLGAGATYNEQFF; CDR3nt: TGCGCCAGCAGCTTGGGGGCAGGGGCGACGTACAATGAGCAGTTCTTC
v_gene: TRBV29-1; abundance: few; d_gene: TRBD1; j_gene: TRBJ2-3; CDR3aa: CSVSEGGQVTDTQYF; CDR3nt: TGCAGCGTTTCTGAAGGGGGCCAGGTTACAGATACGCAGTATTTT
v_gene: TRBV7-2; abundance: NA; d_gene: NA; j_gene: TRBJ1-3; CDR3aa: CASSFYVSGNTIYF; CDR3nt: TGTGCCAGCAGCTTTTATGTTTCTGGAAACACCATATATTTT
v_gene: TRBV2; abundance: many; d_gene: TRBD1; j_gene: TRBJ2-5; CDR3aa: CASSLDRAETQYF; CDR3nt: TGTGCCAGCAGCCTTGACAGGGCGGAGACCCAGTACTTC
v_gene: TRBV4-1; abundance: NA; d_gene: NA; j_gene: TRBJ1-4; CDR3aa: CASSSPRGRYEKLFF; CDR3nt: TGCGCCAGCAGCTCCCCCCGTGGGAGGTATGAAAAACTGTTTTTT
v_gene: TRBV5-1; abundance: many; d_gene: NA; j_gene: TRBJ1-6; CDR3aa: CASSLEGWNSPLHF; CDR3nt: TGCGCCAGCAGCTTGGAAGGGTGGAATTCACCCCTCCACTTT
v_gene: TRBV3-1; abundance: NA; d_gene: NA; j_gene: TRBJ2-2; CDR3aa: CASSQIRGRTTANTGELFF; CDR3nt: TGTGCCAGCAGCCAAATCCGGGGGAGGACTACCGCGAACACCGGGGAGCTGTTTTTT
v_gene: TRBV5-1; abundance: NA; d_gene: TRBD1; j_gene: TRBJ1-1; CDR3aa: CASSLAGSGTGVGDAEAFF; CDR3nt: TGCGCCAGCAGCTTGGCCGGATCCGGGACAGGAGTTGGGGACGCTGAAGCTTTCTTT
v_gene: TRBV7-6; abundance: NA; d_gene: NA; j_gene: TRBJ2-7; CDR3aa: CASSPDTGVWEQYF; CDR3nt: TGTGCCAGCAGCCCGGACACGGGAGTGTGGGAGCAGTACTTC
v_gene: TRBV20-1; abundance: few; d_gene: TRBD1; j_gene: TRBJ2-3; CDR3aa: CSAPDRADTQYF; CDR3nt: TGCAGTGCGCCGGACAGGGCAGATACGCAGTATTTT
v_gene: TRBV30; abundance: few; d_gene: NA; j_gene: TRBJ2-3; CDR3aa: CAWGVADTQYF; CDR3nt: TGTGCCTGGGGGGTGGCAGATACGCAGTATTTT